These 10 T cell receptor beta chains were all obtained from the same sample, sequenced in a study of T-cell reconstitution after alpha-beta-depleted transplantation in children. A library of TCRbeta sequences, prepared with unique molecular identifiers, was generated. From the PCR reads, TCRdb called clonotypes with MiXCR, one entry per CDR3 protein. Here the sample spans around 700,000 distinct CDR3 sequences, around 12% being singletons. The sample was PBMCs, taken before TCRalphabeta/CD19-depleted stem cell transplant. These receptors came from a girl aged 2 to 9 with congenital amegakaryocytic thrombocytopenia, due to receive a stem cell transplant.

This clonotype was recorded at least ten times. The chain employs TRBV5-1 and TRBJ2-6; D is undetermined. Trimming removed 7 bases from V and 0 bases from J, with 8 bases in between. CDR1 is SGHRS, CDR2 YFSETQ, per germline. CDR3 length: 14 residues. This CDR3 is CASFLGSGANVLTF. The CDR3 DNA reads as TGCGCCAGCTTTTTGGGCTCTGGGGCCAACGTCCTGACTTTC.

This clonotype has at least ten counts. The J gene is TRBJ2-1, the V gene TRBV5-5; D is uncertain. The ends were cut back, 2 bases at V and 7 bases at J, with 7 bases in the middle. CDR1 is SGHKS, CDR2 YYEKEE, per germline (reference sequence). The CDR3 runs 12 residues. CDR3 nucleotides: TGTGCCAGCAGCTTCCGGTGGAATGAGCAGTTCTTC. This gives the protein CASSFRWNEQFF.

The chain couples TRBV11-2 to TRBJ2-7; 7 bases match TRBD1. The CDR3 contains 16 residues. Germline-derived CDR1 and CDR2 are SGHAT and FQNNGV. Losses at the gene ends were 0 bases for V and 4 bases for J; bases not matched to a gene: 9. CDR3 DNA sequence: TGTGCCAGCAGCTTAGATCGAGAGGGGGCCGTATACGAGCAGTACTTC. Encoded protein: CASSLDREGAVYEQYF.

This sequence joins TRBV30 and TRBJ2-1, with D hard to call. This CDR3 has 13 amino acids. Trimming shortened V by 6 bases and J by 0 bases, and 9 bases separated the two germline ends. In germline, CDR1 is GTSNPN, CDR2 SVGIG (reference sequence). CDR3 loop: CACTRSSYNEQFF. CDR3 DNA: TGTGCCTGCACCCGAAGCTCCTACAATGAGCAGTTCTTC.

There are many counts of this clonotype. The V gene is TRBV4-1, the J gene TRBJ2-7; D is unresolved. Germline CDR1 is MGHRA and CDR2 is YSYEKL. Trimming cost V 4 bases and J 4 bases, with 11 bases left between them. The CDR3 sequence is 13 residues long. The CDR3 here is CASSPQSQYEQYF. CDR3 coding DNA: TGCGCCAGCAGCCCCCAAAGCCAGTACGAGCAGTACTTC.

This clonotype was seen at least ten times. Relative to the germline gene, one junction end is altered; a read error may explain this. The chain links TRBV5-1 to TRBJ2-1; perhaps TRBD2 as D (5 bases). The CDR3 totals 12 residues. The germline gives CDR1 SGHRS, CDR2 YFSETQ. The CDR3 DNA sequence: TGTGCCAGCAGCCCGGGGTGGGGAGAGCAGTTCTTC. This codes for CASSPGWGEQFF.

The rearrangement links TRBV5-6 to TRBJ1-1; unclear D gene. The CDR3 is 13 amino acids. Per germline, CDR1 SGHDT and CDR2 YYEEEE. V lost 2 bases to trimming and J lost 5 bases, with 10 bases between them. The CDR3 region has the DNA TGTGCCAGCAGCTTTTGGGCGGAAACTGAAGCTTTCTTT. Translation: CASSFWAETEAFF.

This chain joins TRBV28 and TRBJ2-1; a possible D gene is TRBD1 (6 bases). CDR1 and CDR2 (germline): MDHEN, SYDVKM. The length of the CDR3 is 12 residues. With 6 bases removed from V and 14 bases from J, the gap between germline ends came to 17 bases. CDR3 DNA sequence: TGTGCCAGCAGCCCGCCGGACTGGACAGAGTTCTTC. Amino acid sequence: CASSPPDWTEFF.

The rearrangement joins TRBV12-3 or TRBV12-4 to TRBJ1-5; D may be TRBD1 (6 bases). CDR3 length: 14 residues. V was trimmed by 4 bases and J by 5 bases, leaving 12 bases between them. CDR3 sequence: CASSSTGIYQPQHF. CDR3 bases: TGTGCCAGCAGTTCTACAGGGATTTATCAGCCCCAGCATTTT.

This chain links TRBV6-1 with TRBJ2-5, with D maybe TRBD1 (5 bases). Trimming left V 6 bases short and J 3 bases short, with 14 bases between. There are 14 residues in the CDR3. The V gene's germline CDR1 is MNHNS and CDR2 SASEGT. CDR3 bases: TGTGCCAGCAGGCACAGGACCTCTGAAGAGACCCAGTACTTC. The encoded protein is CASRHRTSEETQYF.